The sequence of this TCR beta chain was determined in a study of post-analysis software for immune sequencing data. Each TCR beta cDNA library carried unique molecular identifiers. TCRdb re-analysed the PCR reads in MiXCR, keeping a single row per CDR3 protein. The sample contains hundreds of thousands of distinct CDR3 sequences, roughly 40% of which appear only once. The sequence was collected from a girl aged 10-17 years with multiple sclerosis. What was sequenced was blood.

The CDR3, as DNA: TGCGCCAGCAGCTTCGGGACAGGGGAGAACATTCAGTACTTC. Residues: CASSFGTGENIQYF. J is TRBJ2-4 and V is TRBV5-1, with 10 bases fitting TRBD1. Germline CDR1 and CDR2: SGHRS and YFSETQ. The CDR3 spans 14 residues. Trimming at V came to 2 bases and at J to 7 bases, leaving 3 bases not matched to a gene.